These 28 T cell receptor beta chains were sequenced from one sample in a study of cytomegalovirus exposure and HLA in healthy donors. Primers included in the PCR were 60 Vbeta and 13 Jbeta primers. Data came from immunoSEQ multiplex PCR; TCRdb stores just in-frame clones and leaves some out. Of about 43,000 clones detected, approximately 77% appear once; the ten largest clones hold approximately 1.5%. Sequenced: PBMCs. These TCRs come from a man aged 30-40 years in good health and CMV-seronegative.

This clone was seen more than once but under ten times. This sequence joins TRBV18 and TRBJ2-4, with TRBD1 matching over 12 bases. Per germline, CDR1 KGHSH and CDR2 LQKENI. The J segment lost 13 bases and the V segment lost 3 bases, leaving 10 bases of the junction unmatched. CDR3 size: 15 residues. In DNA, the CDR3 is TGTGCCAGCTCACCCACCGGGACAGGGGGCCGGGGGCAGTACTTC. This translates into CASSPTGTGGRGQYF.

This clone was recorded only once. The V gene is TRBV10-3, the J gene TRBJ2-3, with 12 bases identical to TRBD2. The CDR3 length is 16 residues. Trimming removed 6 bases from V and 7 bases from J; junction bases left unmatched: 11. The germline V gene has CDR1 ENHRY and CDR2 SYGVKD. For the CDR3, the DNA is TGTGCCATCAGGCCAAATCTAGCGGGAGGGCTGAATACGCAGTATTTT. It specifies CAIRPNLAGGLNTQYF.

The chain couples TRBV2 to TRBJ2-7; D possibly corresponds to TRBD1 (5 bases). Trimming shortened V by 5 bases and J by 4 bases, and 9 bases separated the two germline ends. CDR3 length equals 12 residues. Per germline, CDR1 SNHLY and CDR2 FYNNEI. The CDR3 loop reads CASSLDSYEQYF. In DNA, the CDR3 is TGTGCCAGCAGTTTAGACAGTTACGAGCAGTACTTC.

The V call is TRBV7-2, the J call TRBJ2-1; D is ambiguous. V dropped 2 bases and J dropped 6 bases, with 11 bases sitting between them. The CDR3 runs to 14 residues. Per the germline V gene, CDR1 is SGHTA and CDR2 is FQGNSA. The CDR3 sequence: CASSLFTVGNEQFF. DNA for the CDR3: TGTGCCAGCAGCTTATTTACGGTCGGCAATGAGCAGTTCTTC.

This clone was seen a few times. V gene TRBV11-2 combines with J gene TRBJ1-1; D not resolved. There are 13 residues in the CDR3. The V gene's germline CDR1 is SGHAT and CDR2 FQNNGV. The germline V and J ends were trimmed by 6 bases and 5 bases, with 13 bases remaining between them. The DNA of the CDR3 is TGTGCCAGCAGTCTCACCCGGGAGACTGAAGCTTTCTTT. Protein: CASSLTRETEAFF. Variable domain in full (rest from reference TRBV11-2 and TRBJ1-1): EAGVAQSPRYKIIEKRQSVAFWCNPISGHATLYWYQQILGQGPKLLIQFQNNGVVDDSQLPKDRFSAERLKGVDSTLKIQPAKLEDSAVYLCASSLTRETEAFFGQGTRLTVV.

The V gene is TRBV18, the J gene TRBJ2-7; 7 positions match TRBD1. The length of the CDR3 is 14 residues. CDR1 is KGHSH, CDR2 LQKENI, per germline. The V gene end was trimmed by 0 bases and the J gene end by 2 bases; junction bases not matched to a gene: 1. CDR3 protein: CASSPPTGPYEQYF. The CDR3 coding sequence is TGTGCCAGCTCACCACCGACAGGGCCCTACGAGCAGTACTTC. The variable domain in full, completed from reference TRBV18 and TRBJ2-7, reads NAGVMQNPRHLVRRRGQEARLRCSPMKGHSHVYWYRQLPEEGLKFMVYLQKENIIDESGMPKERFSAEFPKEGPSILRIQQVVRGDSAAYFCASSPPTGPYEQYFGPGTRLTVT.

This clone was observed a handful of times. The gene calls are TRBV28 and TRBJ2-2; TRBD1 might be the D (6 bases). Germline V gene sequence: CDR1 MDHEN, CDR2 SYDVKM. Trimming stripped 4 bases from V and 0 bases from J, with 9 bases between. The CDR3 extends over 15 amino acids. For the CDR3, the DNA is TGTGCCAGCAGTTCCTGGACAGCGAACACCGGGGAGCTGTTTTTT. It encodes CASSSWTANTGELFF.

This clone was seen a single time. CDR3 DNA: TGTGCCAGCAGTTACGGGGGGACAGTGTATGGCTACACCTTC. Protein product: CASSYGGTVYGYTF. The chain links TRBV6-6 to TRBJ1-2, with 7 bases lining up with TRBD1. Germline assignment: CDR1 MNHNY and CDR2 SVGAGI (reference sequence). Germline trimming cut 2 bases from V and 5 bases from J; bases unmatched to any gene: 5. CDR3 length equals 14 residues.

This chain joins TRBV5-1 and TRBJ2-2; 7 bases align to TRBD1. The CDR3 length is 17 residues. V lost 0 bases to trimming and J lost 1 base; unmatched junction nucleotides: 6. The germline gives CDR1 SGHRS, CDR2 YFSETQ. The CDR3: CASSLERGLGNTGELFF. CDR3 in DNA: TGCGCCAGCAGCTTGGAGAGGGGGCTTGGGAACACCGGGGAGCTGTTTTTT.

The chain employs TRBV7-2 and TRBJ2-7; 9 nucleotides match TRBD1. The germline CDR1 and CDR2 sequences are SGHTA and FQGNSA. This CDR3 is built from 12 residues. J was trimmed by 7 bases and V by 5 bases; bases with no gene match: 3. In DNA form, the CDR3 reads TGTGCCAGCAGCCACAGGGGGCGGGAGCAGTACTTC. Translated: CASSHRGREQYF.

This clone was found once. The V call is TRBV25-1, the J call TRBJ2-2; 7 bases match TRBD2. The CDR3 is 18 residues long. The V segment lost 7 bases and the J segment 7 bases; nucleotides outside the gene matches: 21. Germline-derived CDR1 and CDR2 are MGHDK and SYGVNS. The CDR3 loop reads CASTGRWRAGKIYGELFF. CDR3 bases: TGTGCCAGCACTGGTCGCTGGAGAGCGGGAAAAATTTACGGGGAGCTGTTTTTT.

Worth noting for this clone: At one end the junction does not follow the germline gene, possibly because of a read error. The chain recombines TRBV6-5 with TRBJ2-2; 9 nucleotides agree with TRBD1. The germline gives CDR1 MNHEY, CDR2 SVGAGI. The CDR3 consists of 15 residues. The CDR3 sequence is CASSKGDREVRGAVF. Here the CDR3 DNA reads TGTGCCAGCAGTAAGGGGGACAGGGAGGTCCGGGGAGCTGTTTTT.

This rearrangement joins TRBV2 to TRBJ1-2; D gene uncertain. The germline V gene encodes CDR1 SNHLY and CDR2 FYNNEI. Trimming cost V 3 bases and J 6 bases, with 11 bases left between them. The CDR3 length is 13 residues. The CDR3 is CASSDYRVDGYTF. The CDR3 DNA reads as TGTGCCAGCAGTGATTACCGGGTTGATGGCTACACCTTC. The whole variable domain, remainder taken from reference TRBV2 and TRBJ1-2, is EPEVTQTPSHQVTQMGQEVILRCVPISNHLYFYWYRQILGQKVEFLVSFYNNEISEKSEIFDDQFSVERPDGSNFTLKIRSTKLEDSAMYFCASSDYRVDGYTFGSGTRLTVV.

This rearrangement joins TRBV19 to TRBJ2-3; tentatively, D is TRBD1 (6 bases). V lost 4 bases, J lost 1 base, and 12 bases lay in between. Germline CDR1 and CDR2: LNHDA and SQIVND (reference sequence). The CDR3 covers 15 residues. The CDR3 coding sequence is TGTGCCAGTAGTAATAAATGGACAGGCACAGATACGCAGTATTTT. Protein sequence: CASSNKWTGTDTQYF.

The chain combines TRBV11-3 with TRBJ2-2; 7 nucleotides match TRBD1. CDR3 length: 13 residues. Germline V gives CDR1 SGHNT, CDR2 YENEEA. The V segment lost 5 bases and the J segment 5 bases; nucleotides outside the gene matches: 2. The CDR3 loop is CASSPRGTGELFF. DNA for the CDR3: TGTGCCAGCAGCCCCAGGGGGACCGGGGAGCTGTTTTTT.

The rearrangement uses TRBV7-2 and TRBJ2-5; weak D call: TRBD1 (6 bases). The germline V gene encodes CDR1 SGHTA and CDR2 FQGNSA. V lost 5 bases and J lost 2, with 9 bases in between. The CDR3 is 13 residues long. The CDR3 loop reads CASSPGHQETQYF. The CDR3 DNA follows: TGTGCCAGCAGCCCGGGACATCAAGAGACCCAGTACTTC.

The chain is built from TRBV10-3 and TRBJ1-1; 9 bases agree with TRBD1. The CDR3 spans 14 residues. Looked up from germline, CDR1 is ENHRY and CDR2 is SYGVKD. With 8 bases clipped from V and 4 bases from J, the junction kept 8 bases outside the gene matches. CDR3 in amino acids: CAILPGTGPTEAFF. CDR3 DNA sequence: TGTGCCATCCTACCCGGGACAGGGCCCACTGAAGCTTTCTTT.

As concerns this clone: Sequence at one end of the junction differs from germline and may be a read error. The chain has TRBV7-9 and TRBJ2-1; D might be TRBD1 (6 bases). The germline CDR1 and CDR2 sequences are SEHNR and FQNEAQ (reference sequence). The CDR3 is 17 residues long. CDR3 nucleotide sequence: TGTTCCAGCAGCTTGGGTTGGACAGACAAAACCGACAATGAGCAGTTCTTC. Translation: CSSSLGWTDKTDNEQFF.

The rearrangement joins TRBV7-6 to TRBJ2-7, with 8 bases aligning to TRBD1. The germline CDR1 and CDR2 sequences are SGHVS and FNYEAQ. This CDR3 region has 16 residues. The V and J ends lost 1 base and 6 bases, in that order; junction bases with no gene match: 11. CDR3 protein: CASSLESAGGFSEQYF. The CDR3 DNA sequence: TGTGCCAGCAGCTTAGAGTCGGCAGGGGGCTTTTCCGAGCAGTACTTC.

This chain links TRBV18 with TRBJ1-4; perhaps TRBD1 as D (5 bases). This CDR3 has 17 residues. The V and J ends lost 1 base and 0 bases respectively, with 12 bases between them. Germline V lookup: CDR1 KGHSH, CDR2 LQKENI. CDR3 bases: TGTGCCAGCTCACCACAGTCAGGGATTGCAACTAATGAAAAACTGTTTTTT. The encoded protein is CASSPQSGIATNEKLFF.

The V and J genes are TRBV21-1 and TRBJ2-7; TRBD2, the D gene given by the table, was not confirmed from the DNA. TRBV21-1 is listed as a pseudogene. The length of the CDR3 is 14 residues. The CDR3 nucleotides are TGTGCCAGCAGGAAGCGCGGGACCCACTACGAGCAGTACTTC. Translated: CASRKRGTHYEQYF.

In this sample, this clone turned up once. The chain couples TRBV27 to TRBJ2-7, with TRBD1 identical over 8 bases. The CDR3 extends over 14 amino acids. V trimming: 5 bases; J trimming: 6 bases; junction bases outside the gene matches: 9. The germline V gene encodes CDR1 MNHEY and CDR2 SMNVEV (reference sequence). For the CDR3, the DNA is TGTGCCAGCAGTACGAGAACTCAGGGGGCCGAGCAGTACTTC. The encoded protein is CASSTRTQGAEQYF.

The CDR3, as DNA: TGTGCCTGGAACCCGGGACAGGCGTCAGAGACCCAGTACTTC. Amino acids: CAWNPGQASETQYF. V is TRBV30 and J is TRBJ2-5; 8 bases line up with TRBD1. Trimming took 4 bases from V and 4 from J; bases not matched to a gene: 8. This CDR3 comprises 14 residues. In germline, CDR1 is GTSNPN, CDR2 SVGIG (reference sequence).

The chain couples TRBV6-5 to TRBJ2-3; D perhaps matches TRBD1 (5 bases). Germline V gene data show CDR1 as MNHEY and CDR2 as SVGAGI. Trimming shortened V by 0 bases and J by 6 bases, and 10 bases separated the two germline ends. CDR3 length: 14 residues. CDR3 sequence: CASSYSGDLDTQYF. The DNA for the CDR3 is TGTGCCAGCAGTTACTCAGGGGATTTGGATACGCAGTATTTT.

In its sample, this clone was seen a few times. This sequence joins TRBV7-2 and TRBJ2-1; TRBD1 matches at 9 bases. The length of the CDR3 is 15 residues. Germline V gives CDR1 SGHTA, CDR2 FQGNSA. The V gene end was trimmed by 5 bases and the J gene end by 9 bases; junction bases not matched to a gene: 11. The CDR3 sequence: CASSPRDRDSGEQFF. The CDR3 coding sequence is TGTGCCAGCAGCCCCCGGGACAGGGACTCGGGTGAGCAGTTCTTC.

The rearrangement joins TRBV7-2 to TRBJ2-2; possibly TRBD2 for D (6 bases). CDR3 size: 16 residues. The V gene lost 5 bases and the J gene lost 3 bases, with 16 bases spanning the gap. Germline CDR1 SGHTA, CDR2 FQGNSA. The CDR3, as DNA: TGTGCCAGCAGCCCACTTGTCGGGACTTACACCGGGGAGCTGTTTTTT. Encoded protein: CASSPLVGTYTGELFF. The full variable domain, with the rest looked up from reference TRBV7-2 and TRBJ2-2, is GAGVSQSPSNKVTEKGKDVELRCDPISGHTALYWYRQSLGQGLEFLIYFQGNSAPDKSGLPSDRFSAERTGGSVSTLTIQRTQQEDSAVYLCASSPLVGTYTGELFFGEGSRLTVL.

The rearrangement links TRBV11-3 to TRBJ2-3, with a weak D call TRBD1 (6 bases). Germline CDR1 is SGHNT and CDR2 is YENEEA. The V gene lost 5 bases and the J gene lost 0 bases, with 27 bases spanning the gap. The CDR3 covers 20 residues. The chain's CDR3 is CASSVARRTAGSSSTDTQYF. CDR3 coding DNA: TGTGCCAGCAGCGTAGCGCGACGGACAGCCGGATCCTCTAGCACAGATACGCAGTATTTT.

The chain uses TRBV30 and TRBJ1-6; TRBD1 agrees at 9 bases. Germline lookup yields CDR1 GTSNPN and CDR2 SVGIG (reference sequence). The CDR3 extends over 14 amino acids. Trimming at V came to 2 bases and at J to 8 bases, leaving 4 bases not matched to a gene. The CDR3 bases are TGTGCCTGGAGTCTGGGACAGGGACATTCACCCCTCCACTTT. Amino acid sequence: CAWSLGQGHSPLHF.